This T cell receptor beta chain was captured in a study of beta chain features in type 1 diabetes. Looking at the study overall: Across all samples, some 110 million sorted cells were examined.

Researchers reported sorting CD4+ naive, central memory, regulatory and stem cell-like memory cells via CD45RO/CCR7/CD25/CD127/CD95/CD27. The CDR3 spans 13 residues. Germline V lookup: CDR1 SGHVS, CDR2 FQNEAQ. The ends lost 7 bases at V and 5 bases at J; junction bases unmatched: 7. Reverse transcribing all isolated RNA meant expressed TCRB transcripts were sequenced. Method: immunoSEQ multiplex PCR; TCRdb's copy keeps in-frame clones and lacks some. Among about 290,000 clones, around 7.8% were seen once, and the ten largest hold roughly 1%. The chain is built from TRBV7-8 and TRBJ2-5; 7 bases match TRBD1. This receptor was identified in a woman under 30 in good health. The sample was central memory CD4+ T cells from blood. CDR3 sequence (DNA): TGTGCCAGCATTCTAGACAGGGCGGAGACCCAGTACTTC. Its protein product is CASILDRAETQYF.